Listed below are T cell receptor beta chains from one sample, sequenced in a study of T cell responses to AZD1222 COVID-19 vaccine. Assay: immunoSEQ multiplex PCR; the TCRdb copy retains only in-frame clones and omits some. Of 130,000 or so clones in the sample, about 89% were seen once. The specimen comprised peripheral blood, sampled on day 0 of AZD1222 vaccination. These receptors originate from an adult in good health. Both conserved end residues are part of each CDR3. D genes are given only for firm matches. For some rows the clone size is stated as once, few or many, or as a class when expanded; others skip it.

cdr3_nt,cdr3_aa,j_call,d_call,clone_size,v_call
TGTGCCAGCAGCCAAGGGGGGGGGACTGAAGCTTTCTTT,CASSQGGGTEAFF,TRBJ1-1,NA,NA,TRBV3-1/TRBV3-2
TGTGCCAGCAGCCGGACAGGGCGCACAGATACGCAGTATTTT,CASSRTGRTDTQYF,TRBJ2-3,TRBD1,NA,TRBV7-8
TGTGCCAGCAGTTTAGCGAGCGGGACTGAAGCTTTCTTT,CASSLASGTEAFF,TRBJ1-1,NA,once,TRBV12-3/TRBV12-4
TGTGCCAGCAGCTTGGACAGTTCAACTAATGAAAAACTGTTTTTT,CASSLDSSTNEKLFF,TRBJ1-4,NA,NA,TRBV5-4
TGTGCTAGCAGCCCGGGACAGGGTGCCACAGATACGCAGTATTTT,CASSPGQGATDTQYF,TRBJ2-3,TRBD1,NA,TRBV7-7
TGTGCCAGCAGCGCGGGACTAGCGGGACGTTATGAGCAGTTCTTC,CASSAGLAGRYEQFF,TRBJ2-1,TRBD2,NA,TRBV9
TGTGCCAGCTCACCATTAGGTTGGCTTAACTATGGCTACACCTTC,CASSPLGWLNYGYTF,TRBJ1-2,NA,NA,TRBV18
TGTGCCGGAGGGACAGATAGAAACGAAAAACTGTTTTTT,CAGGTDRNEKLFF,TRBJ1-4,TRBD1,NA,TRBV7-9
TGTGCCAGTATCCGGACAGGGGGAGATAATCAGCCCCAGCATTTT,CASIRTGGDNQPQHF,TRBJ1-5,TRBD1,NA,TRBV19
TGCAGCGTTGATGGAGTGGACAGGGGGCGGAATGAGCAGTTCTTC,CSVDGVDRGRNEQFF,TRBJ2-1,TRBD1,NA,TRBV29-1
TGTGCCAGTAGAAGGACAGTAACCTCCAATCAGCCCCAGCATTTT,CASRRTVTSNQPQHF,TRBJ1-5,NA,NA,TRBV19
TGTGCTAGTGCCTCCGGCGCCCAGACCCAGTACTTC,CASASGAQTQYF,TRBJ2-5,NA,NA,TRBV12-5
TGTGCCAGCAGCTGGAGGGACAGGGGACTGGACGAGCAGTACTTC,CASSWRDRGLDEQYF,TRBJ2-7,TRBD1,NA,TRBV5-4
TGTGCCAGCAGTTGGGGACAGCATAATGAAAAACTGTTTTTT,CASSWGQHNEKLFF,TRBJ1-4,TRBD1,NA,TRBV2
TGTGCCAGCAGTTTATTCGGTGGCGACACGCACTCTGGAAACACCATATATTTT,CASSLFGGDTHSGNTIYF,TRBJ1-3,NA,once,TRBV28
TGCAGCGCGGGACAGGGGAGTGGTCTTGGGAACACTGAAGCTTTCTTT,CSAGQGSGLGNTEAFF,TRBJ1-1,TRBD1,NA,TRBV29-1
TGTGCCAGCTCAGGGAATCAGGGGGCTGGAGAGACCCAGTACTTC,CASSGNQGAGETQYF,TRBJ2-5,TRBD1,NA,TRBV18
TGTGCCAGCAGTTCCATCGTACCCGGGACAACCTATGGCTACACCTTC,CASSSIVPGTTYGYTF,TRBJ1-2,NA,once,TRBV6-5
TGTGCCAGTACCCGGGACAGGGATAGTTCTGGGGCCAACGTCCTGACTTTC,CASTRDRDSSGANVLTF,TRBJ2-6,TRBD1,NA,TRBV19
TGTGCCAGTAGGCAGGGACTACCGTACAATGAGCAGTTCTTC,CASRQGLPYNEQFF,TRBJ2-1,TRBD2,NA,TRBV19
TGTGCCAGCAGCCTCGGACAAGCTCGGCCCCTCCACTTT,CASSLGQARPLHF,TRBJ1-6,NA,NA,TRBV13
TGTGCCAGCAACAATCGTCACGAGCAGTACTTC,CASNNRHEQYF,TRBJ2-7,NA,once,TRBV28
TGTGCCAGCAGCTTAGGGGGTCAGGTTTACACCGGGGAGCTGTTTTTT,CASSLGGQVYTGELFF,TRBJ2-2,NA,NA,TRBV7-6
TGTGCCAGCAGTGGAGAGAGGAGTGGCTACACCTTC,CASSGERSGYTF,TRBJ1-2,NA,NA,TRBV2